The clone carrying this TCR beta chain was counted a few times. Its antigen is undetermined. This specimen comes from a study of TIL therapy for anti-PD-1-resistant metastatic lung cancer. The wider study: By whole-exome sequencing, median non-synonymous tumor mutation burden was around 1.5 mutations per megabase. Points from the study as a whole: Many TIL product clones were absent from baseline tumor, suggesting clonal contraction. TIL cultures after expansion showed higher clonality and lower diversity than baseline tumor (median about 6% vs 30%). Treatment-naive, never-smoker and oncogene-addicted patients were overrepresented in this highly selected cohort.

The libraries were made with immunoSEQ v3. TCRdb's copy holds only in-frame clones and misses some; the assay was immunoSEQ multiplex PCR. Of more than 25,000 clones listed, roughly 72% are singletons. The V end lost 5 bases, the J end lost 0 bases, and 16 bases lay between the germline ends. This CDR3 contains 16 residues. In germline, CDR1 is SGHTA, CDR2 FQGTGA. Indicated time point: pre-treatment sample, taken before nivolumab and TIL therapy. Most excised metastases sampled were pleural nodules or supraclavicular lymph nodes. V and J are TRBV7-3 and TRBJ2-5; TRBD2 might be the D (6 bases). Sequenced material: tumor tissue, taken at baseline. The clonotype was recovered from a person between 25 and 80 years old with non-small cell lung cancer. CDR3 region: CASSPTWRGYQETQYF. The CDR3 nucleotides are TGTGCCAGCAGCCCTACTTGGCGGGGTTACCAAGAGACCCAGTACTTC.